The TCR beta chain under discussion was sequenced for a study of CD4 and CD8 cells across lung adenocarcinoma regions. Localized lung adenocarcinoma, a non-small cell lung cancer, affected the donors. The CDR3 covers 14 residues. Germline loops: CDR1 WSHSY, CDR2 SAAADI. MiXCR, applied by TCRdb to the PCR reads, yields one record per CDR3 protein. The sample holds about 7,700 distinct CDR3 sequences, over 40% seen once. Sequences were obtained from CD4+ T cells from the margin of a lung tumor. The receptor was isolated from a male donor with lung adenocarcinoma. The CD4 and CD8 labels of this study may be unreliable. V usage is TRBV10-2 and J usage is TRBJ2-1; TRBD2 matches at 7 bases. The DNA end lines up better with TRBJ2-5; the J call may be wrong. The CDR3 reads CASKPAGRVETQYF. The CDR3 coding sequence is TGCGCCAGCAAACCAGCGGGGAGGGTGGAGACCCAGTACTTC.